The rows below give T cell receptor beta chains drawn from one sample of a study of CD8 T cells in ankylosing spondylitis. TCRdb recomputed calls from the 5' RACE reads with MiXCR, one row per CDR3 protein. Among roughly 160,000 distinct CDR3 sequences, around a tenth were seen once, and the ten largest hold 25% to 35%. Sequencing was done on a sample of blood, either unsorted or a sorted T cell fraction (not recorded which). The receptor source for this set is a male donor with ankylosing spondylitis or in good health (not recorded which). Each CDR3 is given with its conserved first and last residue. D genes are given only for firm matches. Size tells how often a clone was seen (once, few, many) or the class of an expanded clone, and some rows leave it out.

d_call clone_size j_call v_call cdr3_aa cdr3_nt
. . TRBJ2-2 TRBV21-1 CASSGEAGTETGELFF TGTGCCAGCAGCGGTGAGGCGGGGACGGAGACCGGGGAGCTGTTTTTT
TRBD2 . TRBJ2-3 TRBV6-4 CASRRLAGGDTQYF TGTGCCAGCAGGAGACTAGCGGGAGGAGATACGCAGTATTTT
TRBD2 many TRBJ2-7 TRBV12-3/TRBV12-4 CASRVAGGNEQYF TGTGCCAGCAGGGTAGCGGGGGGGAACGAGCAGTACTTC
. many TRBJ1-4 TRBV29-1 CSAQGRGEKLFF TGCAGCGCACAGGGTCGAGGTGAAAAACTGTTTTTT
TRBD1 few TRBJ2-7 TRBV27 CASSRTGNSYEQYF TGTGCCAGCAGTCGGACAGGGAACTCTTACGAGCAGTACTTC
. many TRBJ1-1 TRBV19 CASSDQAGAAEAFF TGTGCCAGTAGCGATCAAGCAGGGGCAGCTGAAGCTTTCTTT
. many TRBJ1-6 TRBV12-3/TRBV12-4 CASSLAETSPLHF TGTGCCAGCAGTTTAGCAGAGACTTCACCCCTCCACTTT
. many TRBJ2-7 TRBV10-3 CAISEGGDRYEQYF TGTGCCATCAGTGAAGGAGGGGACCGCTACGAGCAGTACTTC
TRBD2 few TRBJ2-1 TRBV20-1 CSAWPTGGSSYNEQFF TGCAGTGCCTGGCCTACCGGGGGGAGCTCCTACAATGAGCAGTTCTTC
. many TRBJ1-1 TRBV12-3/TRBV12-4 CASSLGPANTEAFF TGTGCCAGCAGTTTAGGACCGGCGAACACTGAAGCTTTCTTT
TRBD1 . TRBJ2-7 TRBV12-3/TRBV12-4 CASSLARGRYEQYF TGTGCCAGCAGTTTAGCCAGGGGGCGATACGAGCAGTACTTC
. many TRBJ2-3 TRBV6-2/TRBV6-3 CASSYSATWDTQYF TGTGCCAGCAGTTACTCGGCGACTTGGGATACGCAGTATTTT
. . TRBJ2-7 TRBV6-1 CASSQQHGSYEQYF TGTGCCAGCAGCCAGCAGCACGGATCCTACGAGCAGTACTTC
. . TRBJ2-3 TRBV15 CATSRDKADTQYF TGTGCCACCAGCAGAGATAAGGCAGATACGCAGTATTTT
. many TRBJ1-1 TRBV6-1 CASRRRPGTENTEAFF TGTGCCAGCAGACGTCGTCCCGGGACGGAAAACACTGAAGCTTTCTTT
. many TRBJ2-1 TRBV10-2 CASSERSTYNEQFF TGCGCCAGCAGTGAAAGGAGCACCTACAATGAGCAGTTCTTC
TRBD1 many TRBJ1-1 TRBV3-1 CASSRQGTEAFF TGTGCCAGCAGTCGACAGGGCACTGAAGCTTTCTTT
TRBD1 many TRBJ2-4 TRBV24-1 CATSVGTGTLGIQYF TGTGCCACCAGTGTAGGGACAGGGACGCTTGGCATTCAGTACTTC
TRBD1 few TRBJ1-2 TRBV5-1 CASSLEQGPDGYTF TGCGCCAGCAGCCTCGAACAGGGGCCGGATGGCTACACCTTC
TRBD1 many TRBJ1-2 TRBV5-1 CASSLDRGPFYGYTF TGCGCCAGCAGCTTGGACAGGGGCCCTTTCTATGGCTACACCTTC
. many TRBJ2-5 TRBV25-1 CASSEYRGGGAEETQYF TGTGCCAGCAGTGAATATCGGGGTGGCGGGGCTGAGGAGACCCAGTACTTC
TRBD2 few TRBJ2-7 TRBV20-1 CSAGVSGGTYEQYF TGCAGTGCTGGGGTTAGCGGGGGTACCTACGAGCAGTACTTC